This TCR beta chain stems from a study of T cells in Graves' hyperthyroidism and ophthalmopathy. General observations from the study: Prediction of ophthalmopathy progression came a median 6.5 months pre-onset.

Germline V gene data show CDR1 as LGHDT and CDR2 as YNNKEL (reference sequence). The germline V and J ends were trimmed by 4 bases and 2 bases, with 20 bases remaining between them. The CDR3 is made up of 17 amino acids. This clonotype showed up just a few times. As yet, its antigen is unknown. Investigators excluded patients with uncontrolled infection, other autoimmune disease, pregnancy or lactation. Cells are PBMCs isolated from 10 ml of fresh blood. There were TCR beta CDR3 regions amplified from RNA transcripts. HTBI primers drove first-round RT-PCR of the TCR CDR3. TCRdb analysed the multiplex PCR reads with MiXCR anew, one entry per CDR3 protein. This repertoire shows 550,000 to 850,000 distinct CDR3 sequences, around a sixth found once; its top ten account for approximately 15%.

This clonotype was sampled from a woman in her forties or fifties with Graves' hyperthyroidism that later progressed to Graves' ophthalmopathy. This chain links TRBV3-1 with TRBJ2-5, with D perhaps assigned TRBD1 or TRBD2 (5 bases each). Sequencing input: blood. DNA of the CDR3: TGTGCCAGCAGCCCGACTTTTTCCCGGGGCCGTCAAGAGACCCAGTACTTC. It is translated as CASSPTFSRGRQETQYF.